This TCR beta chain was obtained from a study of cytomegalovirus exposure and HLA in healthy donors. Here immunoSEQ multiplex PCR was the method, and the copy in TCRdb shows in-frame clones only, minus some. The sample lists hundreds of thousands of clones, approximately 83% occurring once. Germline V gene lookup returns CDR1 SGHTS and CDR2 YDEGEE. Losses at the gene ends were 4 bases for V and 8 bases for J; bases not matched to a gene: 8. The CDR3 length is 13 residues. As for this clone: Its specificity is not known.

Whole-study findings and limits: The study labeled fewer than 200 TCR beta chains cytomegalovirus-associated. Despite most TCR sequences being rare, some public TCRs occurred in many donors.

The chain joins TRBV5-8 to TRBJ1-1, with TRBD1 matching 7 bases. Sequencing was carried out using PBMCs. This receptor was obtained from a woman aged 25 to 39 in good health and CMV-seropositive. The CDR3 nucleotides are TGTGCCAGCAGCGTGGGGACAGCTCTAGAAGCTTTCTTT. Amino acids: CASSVGTALEAFF.